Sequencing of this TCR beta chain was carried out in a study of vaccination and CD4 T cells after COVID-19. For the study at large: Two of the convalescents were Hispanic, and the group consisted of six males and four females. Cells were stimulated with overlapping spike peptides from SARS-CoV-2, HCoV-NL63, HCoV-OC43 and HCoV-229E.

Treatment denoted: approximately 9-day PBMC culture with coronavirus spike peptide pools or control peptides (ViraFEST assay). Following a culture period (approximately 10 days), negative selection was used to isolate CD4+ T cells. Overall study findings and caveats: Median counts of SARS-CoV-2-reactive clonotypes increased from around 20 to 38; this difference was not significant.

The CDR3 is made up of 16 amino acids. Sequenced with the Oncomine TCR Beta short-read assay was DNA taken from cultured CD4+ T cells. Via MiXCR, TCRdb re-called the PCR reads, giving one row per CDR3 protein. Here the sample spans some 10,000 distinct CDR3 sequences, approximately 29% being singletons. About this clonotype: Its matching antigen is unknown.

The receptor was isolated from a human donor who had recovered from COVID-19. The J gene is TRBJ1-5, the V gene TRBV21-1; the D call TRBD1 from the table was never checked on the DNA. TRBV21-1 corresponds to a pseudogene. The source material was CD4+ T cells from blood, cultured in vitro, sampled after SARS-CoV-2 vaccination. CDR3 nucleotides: TGTGCCAGCAGCAAAAAGTCAACAGGGGGCGATCGGCCCCAGCATTTT. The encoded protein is CASSKKSTGGDRPQHF.